This T cell receptor beta chain was documented in a study of blood T cell repertoires in COVID-19 (TCRdb year 2020). Broadly, across the study: Collaborator samples came from the United States, Italy and Spain and covered acute and convalescent phases of COVID-19. The material from the prospective study consisted of cDNA or gDNA derived from T cells, B-cell-depleted T cells, or PBMCs. Deeply sampled blood TCRbeta repertoires from subjects exposed to, actively infected with, or recovered from COVID-19 were included in the dataset. A freely available public database, intended as a resource for researchers studying the immune response to SARS-CoV-2, is where the repertoires were released. The samples were drawn from two sources: the first 160 participants of the ongoing ImmuneRACE study, and 1,200 or so subjects contributed by 6 global collaborators. Sample metadata almost always included a de-identified subject ID, COVID-19 status, age in years and sex. HLA class I and class II types, where available, came from metadata supplied by the sample provider rather than from assay-based typing. General findings and caveats noted by the study authors: How much clinical and demographic metadata was included differed by source and by participant, and the metadata was provided uncurated.

There are a few counts of this clone. The specificity of this receptor is unknown. The sample holds no much larger clone one base away, and base qualities are not on file. TCRbeta CDR3 regions were amplified from genomic DNA by means of the immunoSEQ Assay, a bias-controlled multiplex PCR. In the source study's methods: The number of nucleated cells in each sample was estimated by amplification of reference gene primers within the assay. To quantify the absolute abundance of each unique TCRbeta CDR3 rearrangement, sequence reads were collapsed and filtered. For each sample, productive Simpson clonality was calculated as the square root of Simpson's diversity index over productive rearrangements. Not all clones reach the TCRdb copy of this immuneACCESS table, which keeps in-frame sequences only. Checked studies attribute under half of the gap to unresolved V genes and leave the rest unexplained. V and J calls and clone size are those listed in that table; D and trimming were worked out from the DNA. Present in this sample are about 140,000 clones, around 90% of which were seen just once. In total, the top ten clones hold 1.8% of the sample.

The germline V gene sets CDR1 to ENHRY and CDR2 to SYGVKD. Trimming removed 10 bases from V and 2 bases from J; the gene matches leave 6 bases unexplained. The CDR3 covers 13 residues, taking in both the cysteine and the phenylalanine. CDR3 DNA is the only sequence kept; it has 39 bases, read in frame from the first base. Collaborating institutions collected whole blood in K2EDTA tubes following their own protocols. For TCRbeta analysis, collaborator samples were shipped as frozen whole blood, as isolated PBMCs, or as DNA extracted from either sample type. The V and J segments used are TRBV10-3 and TRBJ1-2, and TRBD1 matches 8 of the central bases. Sequenced material: peripheral blood. This clonotype was sampled from an older man with acute or convalescent COVID-19. The CDR3 amino acid sequence is: CATSTGENYGYTF. The DNA sequence is TGTGCCACCTCGACAGGGGAGAACTATGGCTACACCTTC.